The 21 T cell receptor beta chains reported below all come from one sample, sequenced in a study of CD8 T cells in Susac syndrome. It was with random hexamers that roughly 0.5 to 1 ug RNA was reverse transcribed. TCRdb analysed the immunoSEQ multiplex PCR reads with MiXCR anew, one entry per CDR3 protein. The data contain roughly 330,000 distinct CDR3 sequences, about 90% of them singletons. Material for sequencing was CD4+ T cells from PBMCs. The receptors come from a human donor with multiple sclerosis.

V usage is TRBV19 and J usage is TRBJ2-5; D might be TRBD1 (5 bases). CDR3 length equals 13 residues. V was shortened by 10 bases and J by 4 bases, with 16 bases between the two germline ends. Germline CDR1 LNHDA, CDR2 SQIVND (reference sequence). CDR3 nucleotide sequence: TGTGCCACCCTGTCAGGGTACGGAGAGACCCAGTACTTC. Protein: CATLSGYGETQYF.

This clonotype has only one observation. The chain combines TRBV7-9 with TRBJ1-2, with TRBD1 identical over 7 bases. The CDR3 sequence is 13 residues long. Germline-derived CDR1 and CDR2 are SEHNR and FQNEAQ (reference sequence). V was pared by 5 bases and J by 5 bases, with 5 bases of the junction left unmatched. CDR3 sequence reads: CASSTGTDYGYTF. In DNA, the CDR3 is TGTGCCAGCAGCACCGGGACAGATTATGGCTACACCTTC.

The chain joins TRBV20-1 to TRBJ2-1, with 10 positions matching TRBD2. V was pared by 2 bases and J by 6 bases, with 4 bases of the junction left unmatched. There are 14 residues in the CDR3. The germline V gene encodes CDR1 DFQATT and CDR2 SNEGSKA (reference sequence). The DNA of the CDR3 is TGCAGTGCTAGACTAGCGGGAGTGGTCAATGAGCAGTTCTTC. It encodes CSARLAGVVNEQFF.

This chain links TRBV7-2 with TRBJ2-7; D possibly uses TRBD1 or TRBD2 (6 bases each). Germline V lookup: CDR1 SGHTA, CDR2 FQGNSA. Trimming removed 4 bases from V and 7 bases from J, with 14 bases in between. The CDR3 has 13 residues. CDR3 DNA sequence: TGTGCCAGCAGCTGGAGGGACACCCTGGAGCAGTACTTC. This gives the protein CASSWRDTLEQYF.

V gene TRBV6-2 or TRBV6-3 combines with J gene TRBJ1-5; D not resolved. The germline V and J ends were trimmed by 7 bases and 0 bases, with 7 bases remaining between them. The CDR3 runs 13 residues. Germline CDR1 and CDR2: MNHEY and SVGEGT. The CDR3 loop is CASTGYSNQPQHF. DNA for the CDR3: TGTGCCAGCACCGGCTATAGCAATCAGCCCCAGCATTTT.

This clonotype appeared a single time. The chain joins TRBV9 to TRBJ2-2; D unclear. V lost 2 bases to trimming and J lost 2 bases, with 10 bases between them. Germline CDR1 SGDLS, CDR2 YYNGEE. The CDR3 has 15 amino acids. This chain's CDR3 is CASSVGNLNTGELFF. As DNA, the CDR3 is TGTGCCAGCAGCGTCGGCAACCTAAACACCGGGGAGCTGTTTTTT. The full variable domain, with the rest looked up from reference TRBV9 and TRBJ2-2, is DSGVTQTPKHLITATGQRVTLRCSPRSGDLSVYWYQQSLDQGLQFLIQYYNGEERAKGNILERFSAQQFPDLHSELNLSSLELGDSALYFCASSVGNLNTGELFFGEGSRLTVL.

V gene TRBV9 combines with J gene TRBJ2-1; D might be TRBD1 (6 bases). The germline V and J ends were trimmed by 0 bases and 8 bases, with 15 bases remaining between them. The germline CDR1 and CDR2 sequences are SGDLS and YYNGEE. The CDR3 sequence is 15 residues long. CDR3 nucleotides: TGTGCCAGCAGCGTAGGTGGGGGCCGAACGGATGAGCAGTTCTTC. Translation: CASSVGGGRTDEQFF.

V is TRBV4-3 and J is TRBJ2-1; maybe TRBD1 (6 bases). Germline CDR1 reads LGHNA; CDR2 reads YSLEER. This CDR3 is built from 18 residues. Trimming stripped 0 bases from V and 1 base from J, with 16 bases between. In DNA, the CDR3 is TGCGCCAGCAGCCAAGAAGGTATCCGACAGGAGTCCTACAATGAGCAGTTCTTC. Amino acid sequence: CASSQEGIRQESYNEQFF.

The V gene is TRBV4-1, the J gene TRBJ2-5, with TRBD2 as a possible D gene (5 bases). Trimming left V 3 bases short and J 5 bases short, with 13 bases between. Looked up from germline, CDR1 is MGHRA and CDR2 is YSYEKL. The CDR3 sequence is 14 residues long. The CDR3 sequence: CASSHRLAAETQYF. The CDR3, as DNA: TGCGCCAGCAGCCATCGGCTAGCCGCGGAGACCCAGTACTTC.

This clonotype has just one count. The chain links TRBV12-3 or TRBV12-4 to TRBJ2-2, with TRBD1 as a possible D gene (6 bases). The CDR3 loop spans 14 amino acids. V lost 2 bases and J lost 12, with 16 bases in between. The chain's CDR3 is CASSLRDLTGKLFF. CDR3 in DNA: TGTGCCAGCAGTTTAAGGGATCTGACAGGAAAGCTGTTTTTT.

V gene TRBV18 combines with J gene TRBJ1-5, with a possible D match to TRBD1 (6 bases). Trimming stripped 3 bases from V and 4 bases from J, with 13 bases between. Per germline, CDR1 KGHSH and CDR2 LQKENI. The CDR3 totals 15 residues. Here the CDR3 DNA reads TGTGCCAGCTCACCCGGGACATCACCAAATCAGCCCCAGCATTTT. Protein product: CASSPGTSPNQPQHF.

The CDR3 here is CASSLWRLAGGPGELFF. The CDR3, as DNA: TGTGCCAGCAGTTTATGGCGACTAGCGGGAGGGCCCGGGGAGCTGTTTTTT. V is TRBV28 and J is TRBJ2-2; 14 positions match TRBD2. The germline V gene has CDR1 MDHEN and CDR2 SYDVKM. The CDR3 extends over 17 amino acids. Trimming removed 0 bases from V and 6 bases from J; junction bases left unmatched: 3. The complete variable domain, with remaining parts taken from reference TRBV28 and TRBJ2-2, reads DVKVTQSSRYLVKRTGEKVFLECVQDMDHENMFWYRQDPGLGLRLIYFSYDVKMKEKGDIPEGYSVSREKKERFSLILESASTNQTSMYLCASSLWRLAGGPGELFFGEGSRLTVL.

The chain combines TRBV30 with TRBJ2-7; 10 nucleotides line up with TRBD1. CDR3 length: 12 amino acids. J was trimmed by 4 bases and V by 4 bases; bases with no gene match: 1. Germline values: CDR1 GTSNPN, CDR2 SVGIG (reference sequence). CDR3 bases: TGTGCCTGGAAGGGACAGGGGTACGAGCAGTACTTC. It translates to CAWKGQGYEQYF.

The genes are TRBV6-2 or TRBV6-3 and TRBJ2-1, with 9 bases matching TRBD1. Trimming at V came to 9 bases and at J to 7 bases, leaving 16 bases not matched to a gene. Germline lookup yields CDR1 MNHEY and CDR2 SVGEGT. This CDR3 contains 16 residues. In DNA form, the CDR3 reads TGTGCCAGTCTACTATCCGGGACAGGGTCTTCGAATGAGCAGTTCTTC. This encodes CASLLSGTGSSNEQFF.

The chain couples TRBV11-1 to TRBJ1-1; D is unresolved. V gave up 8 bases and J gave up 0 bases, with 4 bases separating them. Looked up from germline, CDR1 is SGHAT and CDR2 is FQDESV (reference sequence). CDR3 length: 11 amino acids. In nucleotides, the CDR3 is TGTGCCAGCGCCGTGAACACTGAAGCTTTCTTT. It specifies CASAVNTEAFF.

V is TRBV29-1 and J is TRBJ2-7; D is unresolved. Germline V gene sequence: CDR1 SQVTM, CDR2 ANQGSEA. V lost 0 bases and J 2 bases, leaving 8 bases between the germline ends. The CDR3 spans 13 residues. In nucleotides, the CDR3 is TGCAGCGTTGAAGAGGGGAAACCCTACGAGCAGTACTTC. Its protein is CSVEEGKPYEQYF.

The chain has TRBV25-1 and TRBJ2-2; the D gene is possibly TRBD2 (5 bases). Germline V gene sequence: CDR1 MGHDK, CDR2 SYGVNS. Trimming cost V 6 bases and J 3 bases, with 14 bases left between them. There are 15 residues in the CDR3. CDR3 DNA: TGTGCCAGCAGGTTTCTAGCAGTCGACACCGGGGAGCTGTTTTTT. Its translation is CASRFLAVDTGELFF.

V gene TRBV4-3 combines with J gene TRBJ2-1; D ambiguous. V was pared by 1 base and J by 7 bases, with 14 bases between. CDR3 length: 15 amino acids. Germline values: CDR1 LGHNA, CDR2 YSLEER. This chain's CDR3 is CASSQGRRDRNEQFF. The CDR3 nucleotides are TGCGCCAGCAGCCAAGGGCGGCGCGACCGGAATGAGCAGTTCTTC.

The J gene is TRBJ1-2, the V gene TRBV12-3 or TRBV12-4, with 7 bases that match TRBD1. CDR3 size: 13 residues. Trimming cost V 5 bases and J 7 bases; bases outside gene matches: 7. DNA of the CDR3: TGTGCCAGCAGTGCAGACAGGGTTGGTGGCTACACCTTC. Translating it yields CASSADRVGGYTF.

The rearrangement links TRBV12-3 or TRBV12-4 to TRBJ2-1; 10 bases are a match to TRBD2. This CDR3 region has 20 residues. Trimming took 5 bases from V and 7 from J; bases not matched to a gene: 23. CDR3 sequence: CASSPAAGGPFRISGNEQFF. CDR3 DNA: TGTGCCAGCAGTCCTGCAGCGGGAGGGCCTTTTCGGATCTCTGGAAATGAGCAGTTCTTC.

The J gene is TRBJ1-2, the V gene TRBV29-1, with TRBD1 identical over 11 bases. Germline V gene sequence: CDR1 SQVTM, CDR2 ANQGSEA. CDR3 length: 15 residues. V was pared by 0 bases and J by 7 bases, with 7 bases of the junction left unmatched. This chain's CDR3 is CSVEEAWTGGRGYTF. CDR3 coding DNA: TGCAGCGTTGAAGAAGCGTGGACAGGGGGCCGTGGCTACACCTTC.